These T cell receptor beta chains were read from a single sample in a study of T cells in Graves' hyperthyroidism and ophthalmopathy. TCRdb passed the multiplex PCR reads through MiXCR, listing each CDR3 protein once. The sample yields about 180,000 distinct CDR3 sequences, about 15% seen once. The sample was blood. These TCRs come from a woman in her forties or fifties with Graves' hyperthyroidism. The CDR3 runs from the conserved cysteine through the conserved F or W. The order of the fields is V gene, J gene, D gene, clone size, CDR3 protein, CDR3 DNA. D genes are given only for firm matches. Clone size is given for some rows only: seen once, a few or many times, or a class if the clone is expanded.

V: TRBV11-2; J: TRBJ1-3; D: .; size: .; CDR3: CASSLTVIATGNTIYF; DNA: TGTGCCAGCAGCTTGACAGTAATCGCGACTGGAAACACCATATATTTT
V: TRBV2; J: TRBJ1-3; D: .; size: many; CDR3: CASRLTSGNTIYF; DNA: TGTGCCAGCAGACTAACTTCTGGAAACACCATATATTTT
V: TRBV13; J: TRBJ1-4; D: .; size: many; CDR3: CASSLGGPGLNEKLFF; DNA: TGTGCCAGCAGCTTAGGGGGGCCCGGTCTTAATGAAAAACTGTTTTTT
V: TRBV4-1; J: TRBJ2-2; D: .; size: few; CDR3: CASSQVHGRTGELFF; DNA: TGCGCCAGCAGCCAAGTTCATGGTCGTACCGGGGAGCTGTTTTTT
V: TRBV29-1; J: TRBJ2-1; D: .; size: many; CDR3: CSAVGGGRKNEQFF; DNA: TGCAGCGCCGTAGGTGGGGGGCGGAAAAATGAGCAGTTCTTC
V: TRBV19; J: TRBJ1-1; D: .; size: many; CDR3: CASTTRTEAFF; DNA: TGTGCCAGTACCACGAGGACTGAAGCTTTCTTT
V: TRBV5-1; J: TRBJ2-7; D: TRBD1; size: many; CDR3: CASSGGTGGSYEQYF; DNA: TGCGCCAGCAGCGGGGGGACAGGGGGCTCCTACGAGCAGTACTTC
V: TRBV7-2; J: TRBJ1-5; D: .; size: many; CDR3: CASSLAGGQVNQPQHF; DNA: TGTGCCAGCAGCTTAGCGGGGGGTCAGGTTAATCAGCCCCAGCATTTT
V: TRBV28; J: TRBJ2-5; D: .; size: many; CDR3: CASSSGHLQETQYF; DNA: TGTGCCAGCAGTTCCGGACACCTACAAGAGACCCAGTACTTC
V: TRBV20-1; J: TRBJ2-3; D: .; size: many; CDR3: CSATTTQTSTDTQYF; DNA: TGCAGTGCTACTACGACACAGACTAGCACAGATACGCAGTATTTT
V: TRBV9; J: TRBJ2-7; D: TRBD1; size: few; CDR3: CASSVAQGRGYEQYF; DNA: TGTGCCAGCAGCGTGGCCCAGGGCAGGGGGTACGAGCAGTACTTC
V: TRBV20-1; J: TRBJ1-2; D: .; size: many; CDR3: CSGALWDRSQNGYTF; DNA: TGCAGTGGCGCACTCTGGGACCGCTCCCAGAATGGCTACACCTTC
V: TRBV6-1; J: TRBJ1-1; D: TRBD1; size: many; CDR3: CASSEQGQGNTEAFF; DNA: TGTGCCAGCAGTGAACAGGGACAGGGGAACACTGAAGCTTTCTTT
V: TRBV4-1; J: TRBJ2-2; D: .; size: .; CDR3: CASSQDLLNTGELFF; DNA: TGCGCCAGCAGCCAAGACCTCTTGAACACCGGGGAGCTGTTTTTT
V: TRBV6-1; J: TRBJ2-2; D: .; size: many; CDR3: CASRLAQTGELFF; DNA: TGTGCCAGCAGACTCGCCCAGACCGGGGAGCTGTTTTTT
V: TRBV29-1; J: TRBJ1-2; D: .; size: many; CDR3: CSVENRADAGYTF; DNA: TGCAGCGTCGAAAACAGGGCTGACGCCGGCTACACCTTC
V: TRBV27; J: TRBJ1-2; D: .; size: many; CDR3: CASSLSIGSYGYTF; DNA: TGTGCCAGCAGTTTATCGATTGGCTCCTATGGCTACACCTTC
V: TRBV12-3/TRBV12-4; J: TRBJ2-2; D: TRBD2; size: few; CDR3: CASRAMRGGLAGELFF; DNA: TGTGCCAGCAGAGCCATGCGGGGGGGCCTGGCCGGGGAGCTGTTTTTT
V: TRBV5-1; J: TRBJ2-7; D: TRBD2; size: .; CDR3: CASSQVSGGSTEQYF; DNA: TGCGCCAGCAGCCAAGTTAGCGGGGGGTCTACAGAGCAGTACTTC
V: TRBV19; J: TRBJ2-3; D: TRBD1; size: .; CDR3: CASSVGTGPSSTSQYF; DNA: TGTGCCAGTAGTGTAGGGACAGGGCCTTCGTCAACCTCGCAGTATTTT
V: TRBV20-1; J: TRBJ2-7; D: TRBD1; size: .; CDR3: CSARDPTGQNFYEQYF; DNA: TGCAGTGCTAGAGATCCCACGGGACAGAACTTCTACGAGCAGTACTTC
V: TRBV27; J: TRBJ1-3; D: TRBD1; size: many; CDR3: CASSLSGTGSGNTIYF; DNA: TGTGCCAGCAGTTTATCCGGGACAGGGTCTGGAAACACCATATATTTT
V: TRBV6-1; J: TRBJ2-7; D: TRBD1; size: many; CDR3: CASSDGQGVSEQYF; DNA: TGTGCCAGCAGTGACGGACAGGGGGTCAGCGAGCAGTACTTC
V: TRBV7-9; J: TRBJ2-1; D: TRBD1; size: many; CDR3: CASNRDRDYNEQFF; DNA: TGTGCCAGCAACAGGGACAGGGATTACAATGAGCAGTTCTTC
V: TRBV20-1; J: TRBJ2-7; D: .; size: many; CDR3: CSASNMAENSYEQYF; DNA: TGCAGTGCTAGTAACATGGCAGAAAACTCCTACGAGCAGTACTTC
V: TRBV24-1; J: TRBJ1-2; D: .; size: .; CDR3: CATSETDVYGYTF; DNA: TGTGCCACCAGTGAAACGGACGTGTATGGCTACACCTTC
V: TRBV27; J: TRBJ1-5; D: TRBD1; size: many; CDR3: CASSMAGGGQPQHF; DNA: TGTGCCAGCAGTATGGCAGGGGGCGGACAGCCCCAGCATTTT
V: TRBV28; J: TRBJ1-1; D: .; size: few; CDR3: CASTKGGIIAEAFF; DNA: TGTGCCAGCACCAAAGGGGGGATTATTGCTGAAGCTTTCTTT
V: TRBV5-6; J: TRBJ1-1; D: .; size: many; CDR3: CASSLGDDTETFF; DNA: TGTGCCAGCAGCTTGGGTGACGACACTGAAACTTTCTTT
V: TRBV11-2; J: TRBJ1-2; D: TRBD1; size: many; CDR3: CASSLDRDRPYGYTF; DNA: TGTGCCAGCAGCTTAGATCGGGACAGACCCTATGGCTACACCTTC
V: TRBV19; J: TRBJ2-1; D: .; size: .; CDR3: CASNSRGNEQFF; DNA: TGTGCCAGTAATAGTCGCGGCAATGAGCAGTTCTTC
V: TRBV19; J: TRBJ1-5; D: .; size: many; CDR3: CASSIDLGQGSNQPQHF; DNA: TGTGCCAGTAGTATAGATCTTGGGCAGGGGAGCAATCAGCCCCAGCATTTT
V: TRBV10-3; J: TRBJ1-3; D: .; size: .; CDR3: CAISAGTVPYHSGNTIYF; DNA: TGTGCCATCAGTGCCGGTACAGTTCCTTATCACTCTGGAAACACCATATATTTT
V: TRBV28; J: TRBJ2-2; D: .; size: few; CDR3: CASRPLGDTGELFF; DNA: TGTGCCAGCAGACCCCTGGGGGACACCGGGGAGCTGTTTTTT
V: TRBV4-1; J: TRBJ2-2; D: .; size: .; CDR3: CASSQVWQGLGELFF; DNA: TGCGCCAGCAGCCAAGTGTGGCAGGGCCTCGGGGAGCTGTTTTTT
V: TRBV4-1; J: TRBJ2-2; D: TRBD2; size: many; CDR3: CASSQDRAGGRTGELFF; DNA: TGCGCCAGCAGCCAAGATAGAGCGGGGGGTCGGACCGGGGAGCTGTTTTTT
V: TRBV11-1; J: TRBJ2-7; D: TRBD2; size: many; CDR3: CASSLSGGLGEQYF; DNA: TGTGCCAGCAGCTTAAGCGGGGGCCTCGGCGAGCAGTACTTC
V: TRBV6-1; J: TRBJ2-5; D: TRBD1; size: many; CDR3: CASSYSGTGIETQYF; DNA: TGTGCCAGCAGTTATTCTGGGACAGGGATAGAGACCCAGTACTTC
V: TRBV28; J: TRBJ2-1; D: .; size: .; CDR3: CASSVESGEQFF; DNA: TGTGCCAGCAGTGTAGAGTCGGGTGAGCAGTTCTTC
V: TRBV20-1; J: TRBJ2-5; D: TRBD2; size: .; CDR3: CSARVGLAGRQETQYF; DNA: TGCAGTGCTCGGGTCGGACTAGCGGGGCGTCAAGAGACCCAGTACTTC
V: TRBV7-2; J: TRBJ1-2; D: TRBD1; size: .; CDR3: CAVKQGFYYGYTF; DNA: TGTGCAGTCAAACAGGGGTTTTACTATGGCTACACCTTC
V: TRBV5-1; J: TRBJ1-4; D: .; size: many; CDR3: CASSLSGQATNEKLFF; DNA: TGCGCCAGCAGCTTGTCGGGACAAGCAACTAATGAAAAACTGTTTTTT